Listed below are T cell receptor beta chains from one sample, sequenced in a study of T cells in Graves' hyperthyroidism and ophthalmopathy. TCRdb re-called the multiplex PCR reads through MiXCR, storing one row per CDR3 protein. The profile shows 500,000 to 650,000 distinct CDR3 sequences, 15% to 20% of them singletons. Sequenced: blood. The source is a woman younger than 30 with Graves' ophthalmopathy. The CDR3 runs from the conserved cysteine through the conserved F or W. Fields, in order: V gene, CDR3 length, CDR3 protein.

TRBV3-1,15,CASSQRQGWDTEAFF
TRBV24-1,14,CATRERGGGGELFF
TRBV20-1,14,CSADAGGEGEKLFF
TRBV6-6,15,CASSYQPSVSRGYTF
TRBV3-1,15,CASRARRDATYEQYF
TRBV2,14,CASSGQGSNTEAFF
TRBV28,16,CASSGTGQGRRNIQYF
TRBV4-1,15,CASSQTAGQHYEQYF
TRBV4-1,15,CASSQVSGGATEAFF
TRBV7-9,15,CASSYTGGSSYEQYF
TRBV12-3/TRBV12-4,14,CASSLTGADQPQHF
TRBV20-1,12,CSGSGQGDTQYF
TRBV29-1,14,CSVSSSTGKNIQYF
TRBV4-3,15,CASSQDWLMNTEAFF
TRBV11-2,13,CASSPPAGTEQYF
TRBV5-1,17,CASSRRLPGQGSTEAFF
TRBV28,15,CASSRVDRVEETQYF
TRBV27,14,CASKEAGRAYEQYF
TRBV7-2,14,CASSLASSNQPQHF
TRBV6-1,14,CATRAGVNTGELFF
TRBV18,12,CASSPSNYEQYF
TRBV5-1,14,CASSPGQGDQPQHF
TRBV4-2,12,CASSQGNTEAFF
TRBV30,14,CAWSEGQGYSPLHF
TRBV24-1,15,CATSEPTGGGDTIYF
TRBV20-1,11,CSARFESGQHF
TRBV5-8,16,CASSTSGSSYNSPLHF
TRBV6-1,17,CASSDPRTLGGPYEQYF
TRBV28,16,CASRATGGKMRNEQFF
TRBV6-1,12,CASSGDRFEAFF
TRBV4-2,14,CASSPEGGAGEQYF
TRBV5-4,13,CASSSAATETQYF
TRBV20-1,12,CSVTGAALEAFF
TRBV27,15,CASSPRLDIGNEQFF
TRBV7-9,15,CASSLVETSGSEQYF
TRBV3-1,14,CASSQEDRNTEAFF
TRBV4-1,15,CASSRHGGVQETQYF
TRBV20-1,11,CSARDKRGYTF
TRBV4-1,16,CASTQGRGIPYNEQFF
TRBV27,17,CASRSGTSGISTDTQYF
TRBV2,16,CASSEVRGDSADTQYF
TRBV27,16,CASSPTPGQGIDTQYF
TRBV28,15,CASSFSGRVNTEAFF
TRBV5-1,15,CASSVTSGSTDTQYF
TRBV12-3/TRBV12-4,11,CASRDTYGYTF
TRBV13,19,CASSLGLAGGPTVYNEQFF
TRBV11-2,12,CASSLNGAEAFF